The 18 T cell receptor beta chains below come from one sample, sequenced in a study of blood T cell repertoires in COVID-19. The method was immunoSEQ multiplex PCR; TCRdb's version includes in-frame clones alone and lacks a portion of them. This table has 180,000 or so clones, more than 75% appearing once. The sequencing sample was made of peripheral blood. The receptor source for this set is a person between 70 and 80 years old with COVID-19, enrolled during active disease.

The gene calls are TRBV6-5 and TRBJ2-7; 10 bases are a match to TRBD2. The CDR3 spans 13 residues. V was clipped by 8 bases and J by 2 bases; unmatched bases: 3. Germline CDR1 reads MNHEY; CDR2 reads SVGAGI. The CDR3 region has the DNA TGTGCCAGCGGCCTAGCGGGAGCCTACGAGCAGTACTTC. Protein product: CASGLAGAYEQYF.

The chain uses TRBV19 and TRBJ1-2, with a possible D match to TRBD1 (5 bases). The CDR3 has 14 amino acids. Germline CDR1 is LNHDA and CDR2 is SQIVND (reference sequence). The V end was cut by 5 bases, the J end by 6 bases, with 16 bases between. The CDR3 sequence: CASSWGGRPDGYTF. As DNA, the CDR3 is TGTGCCAGTAGTTGGGGCGGACGCCCGGATGGCTACACCTTC.

The chain is built from TRBV5-6 and TRBJ2-1; 12 bases agree with TRBD2. Germline CDR1 and CDR2: SGHDT and YYEEEE. The CDR3 spans 19 residues. The V gene end was trimmed by 4 bases and the J gene end by 0 bases; junction bases not matched to a gene: 11. The CDR3 nucleotides read TGTGCCAGCAGCCCTTACTCGACTAGCGGGAGATCCTCCTACAATGAGCAGTTCTTC. This sequence encodes CASSPYSTSGRSSYNEQFF. Drawing the rest from reference TRBV5-6 and TRBJ2-1, the complete variable domain is DAGVTQSPTHLIKTRGQQVTLRCSPKSGHDTVSWYQQALGQGPQFIFQYYEEEERQRGNFPDRFSGHQFPNYSSELNVNALLLGDSALYLCASSPYSTSGRSSYNEQFFGPGTRLTVL.

The rearrangement joins TRBV12-3 or TRBV12-4 to TRBJ1-1; a possible D gene is TRBD1 (5 bases). V lost 6 bases to trimming and J lost 1 base, with 9 bases between them. The CDR3 sequence is 13 residues long. CDR3 DNA: TGTGCCAGCAGCAACACAGGGAACACTGAAGCTTTCTTT. It specifies CASSNTGNTEAFF.

In its sample, this clone was seen once. The chain uses TRBV2 and TRBJ2-1, with 8 nucleotides matching TRBD2. The CDR3 is 15 residues long. The V segment lost 8 bases and the J segment 4 bases; nucleotides outside the gene matches: 10. CDR1 SNHLY and CDR2 FYNNEI come from the germline V gene. This chain's CDR3 is CASWRQRESYNEQFF. CDR3 nucleotides: TGTGCCAGCTGGCGGCAGCGGGAGAGTTACAATGAGCAGTTCTTC.

In this sample, this clone turned up many times. V and J are TRBV5-1 and TRBJ2-7; 9 bases line up with TRBD1. Unmatched junction bases numbered 5, after V lost 2 bases and J lost 5 bases. The CDR3 covers 14 residues. Per the germline V gene, CDR1 is SGHRS and CDR2 is YFSETQ. This CDR3 is CASSFQQGAHEQYF. The CDR3 DNA reads TGCGCCAGCAGCTTCCAACAGGGGGCACACGAGCAGTACTTC.

The rearrangement joins TRBV27 to TRBJ2-7, with TRBD1 matching over 7 bases. The CDR3 has 17 amino acids. V dropped 5 bases and J dropped 1; count of bases not matched to a gene: 14. Germline CDR1 MNHEY, CDR2 SMNVEV (reference sequence). The CDR3 region has the DNA TGTGCCAGCAGTAAACCAAATACCGGGACAGAGTCCTACGAGCAGTACTTC. Translation: CASSKPNTGTESYEQYF.

CDR3 bases: TGTGCCAGCAGCTTAGGACAGACGTCCTACGAGCAGTACTTC. Its translation: CASSLGQTSYEQYF. The chain uses TRBV7-2 and TRBJ2-7, with D perhaps TRBD1 (5 bases). V was clipped by 1 base and J by 1 base, with 8 bases between them. The CDR3 has 14 amino acids. Germline-derived CDR1 and CDR2 are SGHTA and FQGNSA.

This clone has a handful of counts. This sequence joins TRBV13 and TRBJ1-5; D call uncertain. Trimming left V 5 bases short and J 5 bases short, with 13 bases between. CDR1 and CDR2 from the germline V gene are PRHDT and FYEKMQ (reference sequence). The CDR3 runs 14 residues. The CDR3 here is CASSRGGNDQPQHF. CDR3 coding DNA: TGTGCCAGCAGCCGTGGAGGGAATGATCAGCCCCAGCATTTT.

The rearrangement joins TRBV5-1 to TRBJ2-5, with D possibly TRBD2 on 6 matching bases. The CDR3 is made up of 15 amino acids. Trimming cost V 4 bases and J 1 base, with 14 bases left between them. The germline V gene has CDR1 SGHRS and CDR2 YFSETQ. The chain's CDR3 is CASSPGGGAQETQYF. The CDR3 DNA follows: TGCGCCAGCAGCCCCGGCGGAGGGGCCCAAGAGACCCAGTACTTC.

DNA for the CDR3: TGTGCCAGCAGCGACAGGGGAAGTCAGCCCCAGCATTTT. Protein: CASSDRGSQPQHF. V and J are TRBV13 and TRBJ1-5; TRBD1 aligns across 8 bases. CDR3 size: 13 residues. The germline V gene has CDR1 PRHDT and CDR2 FYEKMQ (reference sequence). V trimming: 5 bases; J trimming: 6 bases; junction bases outside the gene matches: 3.

The chain is built from TRBV11-2 and TRBJ1-6; maybe TRBD1 (5 bases). The CDR3 sequence is 17 residues long. V dropped 6 bases and J dropped 7 bases, with 22 bases sitting between them. The germline CDR1 and CDR2 sequences are SGHAT and FQNNGV. CDR3 in amino acids: CASRLTWGGALNSPLHF. The CDR3 nucleotides read TGTGCCAGCAGACTCACCTGGGGCGGTGCCTTAAATTCACCCCTCCACTTT.

The gene calls are TRBV28 and TRBJ2-1; D is ambiguous. The CDR3 is 11 amino acids. With 6 bases removed from V and 3 bases from J, the gap between germline ends came to 3 bases. Germline V gives CDR1 MDHEN, CDR2 SYDVKM. The CDR3 spells CASSSYNEQFF. In DNA form, the CDR3 reads TGTGCCAGCAGCAGCTACAATGAGCAGTTCTTC. The variable domain in full, with the rest retrieved from reference TRBV28 and TRBJ2-1, is DVKVTQSSRYLVKRTGEKVFLECVQDMDHENMFWYRQDPGLGLRLIYFSYDVKMKEKGDIPEGYSVSREKKERFSLILESASTNQTSMYLCASSSYNEQFFGPGTRLTVL.

This clone was seen a few times. The V and J genes are TRBV19 and TRBJ1-2, with 7 bases aligning to TRBD1. Trimming removed 5 bases from V and 4 bases from J; junction bases left unmatched: 19. CDR1 and CDR2 from the germline V gene are LNHDA and SQIVND (reference sequence). The CDR3 is 18 amino acids. The DNA of the CDR3 is TGTGCCAGTAGTTTGAAAGGACTCGGGACAGTCAAATCCTATGGCTACACCTTC. It codes for CASSLKGLGTVKSYGYTF. Complete variable domain (other parts from reference TRBV19 and TRBJ1-2): DGGITQSPKYLFRKEGQNVTLSCEQNLNHDAMYWYRQDPGQGLRLIYYSQIVNDFQKGDIAEGYSVSREKKESFPLTVTSAQKNPTAFYLCASSLKGLGTVKSYGYTFGSGTRLTVV.

The V and J genes are TRBV7-2 and TRBJ1-3; unclear D gene. The CDR3 is 14 amino acids. The V gene lost 5 bases and the J gene lost 0 bases, with 8 bases spanning the gap. Germline CDR1 is SGHTA and CDR2 is FQGNSA. CDR3 in amino acids: CASSQMSSGNTIYF. The CDR3 region has the DNA TGTGCCAGCAGCCAAATGAGCTCTGGAAACACCATATATTTT.

The rearrangement joins TRBV14 to TRBJ1-1, with D unresolved. The V gene lost 0 bases and the J gene lost 4 bases, with 12 bases spanning the gap. Germline lookup yields CDR1 SGHDN and CDR2 FVKESK. CDR3 length: 15 amino acids. The CDR3 nucleotides are TGTGCCAGCAGCCAAGACTGGTCACCGAGCACTGAAGCTTTCTTT. Its translation: CASSQDWSPSTEAFF. The full variable domain, its missing parts supplied by reference TRBV14 and TRBJ1-1, is EAGVTQFPSHSVIEKGQTVTLRCDPISGHDNLYWYRRVMGKEIKFLLHFVKESKQDESGMPNNRFLAERTGGTYSTLKVQPAELEDSGVYFCASSQDWSPSTEAFFGQGTRLTVV.

The chain recombines TRBV13 with TRBJ1-2; D not resolved. Germline-derived CDR1 and CDR2 are PRHDT and FYEKMQ (reference sequence). V was pared by 4 bases and J by 8 bases, with 11 bases between. The CDR3 is 12 amino acids. The CDR3 DNA is TGTGCCAGCAGCTCCCCGGGGTTCGGCTACACCTTC. Residues: CASSSPGFGYTF.

J is TRBJ1-5 and V is TRBV9, with D unresolved. The CDR3 extends over 13 amino acids. The V gene's germline CDR1 is SGDLS and CDR2 YYNGEE. The V end was cut by 4 bases, the J end by 7 bases, with 12 bases between. CDR3 coding DNA: TGTGCCAGCAGCCCCGGGGTCGGGCAGCCCCAGCATTTT. Protein product: CASSPGVGQPQHF. Combining the CDR3 with reference TRBV9 and TRBJ1-5 gives the whole variable domain DSGVTQTPKHLITATGQRVTLRCSPRSGDLSVYWYQQSLDQGLQFLIQYYNGEERAKGNILERFSAQQFPDLHSELNLSSLELGDSALYFCASSPGVGQPQHFGDGTRLSIL.